A selection of T cell receptor beta chains follows, all from one sample in a study of cytomegalovirus exposure and HLA in healthy donors. The protocol was immunoSEQ multiplex PCR, while the TCRdb copy is restricted to in-frame clones and leaves out a portion. The table has around 400,000 clones, 80% to 90% seen once. Sequencing was done on a sample of PBMCs. The receptors were sampled from a woman younger than 30 in good health and CMV-seronegative. Each CDR3 is given with its conserved first and last residue. A D gene is named only where the DNA matches it firmly. Clone size is shown for a subset of rows, as once, few, many or a class of expanded clone.

clone size,D gene,J gene,V gene,CDR3 protein,CDR3 DNA
NA,TRBD1,TRBJ2-3,TRBV27,CASSPRGDTQYF,TGTGCCAGCAGTCCCAGGGGGGATACGCAGTATTTT
NA,TRBD1,TRBJ1-5,TRBV18,CASSLDRGLGQPQHF,TGTGCCAGCTCGCTGGACAGGGGGCTTGGTCAGCCCCAGCATTTT
NA,NA,TRBJ2-7,TRBV15,CATSRERGWRYEQYF,TGTGCCACCAGCAGAGAACGGGGATGGCGGTACGAGCAGTACTTC
NA,TRBD1,TRBJ2-3,TRBV29-1,CSARTGGTDTQYF,TGCAGCGCCCGGACAGGTGGGACAGATACGCAGTATTTT
once,TRBD2,TRBJ2-5,TRBV19,CASSIRTSGGETQYF,TGTGCCAGTAGTATACGAACTAGCGGGGGAGAGACCCAGTACTTC
NA,TRBD1,TRBJ1-5,TRBV5-4,CASSLGTGGNQPQHF,TGTGCCAGCAGCTTGGGGACAGGGGGGAATCAGCCCCAGCATTTT
few,TRBD1,TRBJ1-2,TRBV28,CASSSLGQGNGYTF,TGTGCCAGCAGTTCGCTGGGACAGGGAAATGGCTACACCTTC
NA,TRBD2,TRBJ2-7,TRBV28,CASRIAGGSSYEQYF,TGTGCCAGCAGAATCGCGGGGGGGAGCTCCTACGAGCAGTACTTC
NA,TRBD2,TRBJ2-5,TRBV6-1,CASRGWVAGEETQYF,TGTGCCAGCAGGGGATGGGTAGCGGGAGAAGAGACCCAGTACTTC
NA,NA,TRBJ1-2,TRBV27,CASSSWGGGLNYGYTF,TGTGCCAGCAGTTCGTGGGGAGGGGGACTTAACTATGGCTACACCTTC
once,TRBD2,TRBJ2-5,TRBV7-6,CASSLDAAGAKETQYF,TGTGCCAGCAGCTTAGATGCAGCGGGGGCCAAAGAGACCCAGTACTTC
NA,NA,TRBJ2-5,TRBV28,CASSPLGLSSGETQYF,TGTGCCAGCAGTCCACTTGGGCTAAGCAGTGGAGAGACCCAGTACTTC
NA,TRBD1,TRBJ1-5,TRBV28,CASTTPGQGFNQPQHF,TGTGCCAGCACCACACCGGGACAGGGTTTCAATCAGCCCCAGCATTTT
NA,NA,TRBJ1-1,TRBV7-9,CASSWGGTEAFF,TGTGCCAGTTCCTGGGGGGGCACTGAAGCTTTCTTT
NA,NA,TRBJ2-1,TRBV19,CASSNAALSYNEQFF,TGTGCCAGTAGTAATGCGGCGTTATCCTACAATGAGCAGTTCTTC
NA,TRBD2,TRBJ2-3,TRBV15,CATSRERGGVTDTQYF,TGTGCCACCAGCAGGGAGCGGGGGGGCGTCACAGATACGCAGTATTTT
NA,TRBD1,TRBJ1-1,TRBV28,CASLEGARSTEAFF,TGTGCCAGTTTGGAGGGGGCGCGATCTACTGAAGCTTTCTTT
NA,NA,TRBJ1-2,TRBV6-6,CASSWADGGYTF,TGTGCCAGCAGTTGGGCAGATGGTGGCTACACCTTC
NA,NA,TRBJ1-5,TRBV27,CACTGTLPQKSNQPQHF,TGTGCCTGCACCGGGACACTACCTCAGAAGAGCAATCAGCCCCAGCATTTT
NA,NA,TRBJ2-4,TRBV25-1,CASSDAPGSGNIQYF,TGTGCCAGCAGTGACGCCCCCGGGAGCGGAAACATTCAGTACTTC
NA,NA,TRBJ1-1,TRBV27,CASTLGYREEAFF,TGTGCCAGCACCCTAGGATACAGGGAGGAAGCTTTCTTT
NA,NA,TRBJ2-1,TRBV4-1,CASSQPGYNEQFF,TGCGCCAGCAGCCAACCGGGGTACAATGAGCAGTTCTTC
NA,TRBD1,TRBJ1-5,TRBV7-6,CASSYGTGGSNQPQHF,TGTGCCAGCAGCTACGGGACAGGGGGTAGCAATCAGCCCCAGCATTTT
NA,NA,TRBJ1-5,TRBV10-2,CASSEGALTDSNQPQHF,TGCGCCAGCAGTGAGGGGGCTTTGACAGATAGCAATCAGCCCCAGCATTTT
NA,TRBD2,TRBJ2-7,TRBV28,CASSFTSGSFYEQYF,TGTGCCAGCAGTTTTACTAGCGGGAGTTTCTACGAGCAGTACTTC
NA,TRBD1,TRBJ1-1,TRBV7-6,CASSLGSRPGGRGTEAFF,TGTGCCAGCAGCTTAGGATCTAGGCCAGGGGGCCGAGGGACTGAAGCTTTCTTT
NA,NA,TRBJ1-2,TRBV6-5,CASSFLPGVGGYTF,TGTGCCAGCAGTTTCCTTCCCGGGGTCGGGGGCTACACCTTC
NA,NA,TRBJ2-1,TRBV21-1,CASSKAGREGLDEQFF,TGTGCCAGCAGCAAAGCAGGACGGGAGGGCCTGGATGAGCAGTTCTTC
NA,TRBD2,TRBJ2-1,TRBV9,CASSVYPVAGGLNNEQFF,TGTGCCAGCAGCGTATACCCAGTAGCGGGAGGGCTCAATAATGAGCAGTTCTTC
NA,NA,TRBJ1-1,TRBV6-5,CASSPPGSNTEAFF,TGTGCCAGCAGTCCCCCGGGATCGAACACTGAAGCTTTCTTT
NA,NA,TRBJ1-5,TRBV2,CASSTQGGNQPQHF,TGTGCCAGCAGTACCCAGGGTGGCAATCAGCCCCAGCATTTT
NA,TRBD1,TRBJ1-1,TRBV6-5,CASRKQGAGNTEAFF,TGTGCCAGCAGAAAGCAGGGGGCAGGGAACACTGAAGCTTTCTTT
NA,TRBD2,TRBJ2-7,TRBV10-2,CASSESSGGSYEQYF,TGCGCCAGCAGTGAGTCTAGCGGGGGATCCTACGAGCAGTACTTC
NA,NA,TRBJ2-1,TRBV6-1,CASSETSRNEQFF,TGTGCCAGCAGTGAGACTAGTCGGAATGAGCAGTTCTTC
NA,TRBD1,TRBJ2-3,TRBV6-6,CASRGTGDTDTQYF,TGTGCCAGCAGGGGGACAGGGGACACAGATACGCAGTATTTT
NA,TRBD1,TRBJ1-5,TRBV9,CASSAGTDQPQHF,TGTGCCAGCAGCGCGGGGACAGATCAGCCCCAGCATTTT
NA,TRBD1,TRBJ2-7,TRBV10-2,CASSEFGQGAYEQYF,TGCGCCAGCAGTGAGTTTGGACAGGGGGCCTACGAGCAGTACTTC
NA,NA,TRBJ1-1,TRBV10-1,CASSEFYSTGAFF,TGCGCCAGCAGTGAGTTTTACTCGACGGGAGCTTTCTTT
NA,NA,TRBJ1-1,TRBV28,CASRRFEAFF,TGTGCCAGCAGGAGATTTGAAGCTTTCTTT